These T cell receptor beta chains were read from a single sample in a study of cytomegalovirus exposure and HLA in healthy donors. The assay was immunoSEQ multiplex PCR, and TCRdb's table has in-frame clones only and misses some. Among some 160,000 clones listed, about three quarters were seen once. The material sequenced was PBMCs. These receptors were collected from a man aged 35 to 55 in good health and CMV-seronegative. Both conserved end residues are part of each CDR3. A D gene is named only where the DNA matches it firmly. The size entry is marked missing in some rows and otherwise reads once, few, many or a size class.

TRBJ2-1 TRBD2 TRBV15 . TGTGCCACCAGCCTAACGGGGGGAACCTACAATGAGCAGTTCTTC CATSLTGGTYNEQFF
TRBJ2-7 TRBD2 TRBV6-5 once TGTGCCAGCAGACCCGGACTAGCCTCGACCTACGAGCAGTACTTC CASRPGLASTYEQYF
TRBJ2-3 TRBD1 TRBV7-2 . TGTGCCAGCAGCGCAAAAACCGGGACAGGGACAGTAGATACGCAGTATTTT CASSAKTGTGTVDTQYF
TRBJ1-4 TRBD1 TRBV7-2 . TGTGCCAGCAGCCTAACAGGGGGCCCGGCTAATGAAAAACTGTTTTTT CASSLTGGPANEKLFF
TRBJ2-1 TRBD1 TRBV5-1 . TGCGCCAGCAGCTTGGGGACAGGGGGATTCTATGAGCAGTTCTTC CASSLGTGGFYEQFF
TRBJ2-1 TRBD2 TRBV5-1 . TGCGCCAGCAGCTTGGCCGGGACTAGCGGCGTTGAGCAGTTCTTC CASSLAGTSGVEQFF
TRBJ1-2 . TRBV6-5 . TGTGCCAGCAGTAAAGAACAGGGTTCTAACTATGGCTACACCTTC CASSKEQGSNYGYTF
TRBJ1-1 TRBD1 TRBV19 . TGTGCCAGTAGTTCAGGACAGGGTGGGGACACTGAAGCTTTCTTT CASSSGQGGDTEAFF
TRBJ1-1 . TRBV19 . TGTGCCAGTAGTTTAAACACTCAGGGAAAGGATGAAGCTTTCTTT CASSLNTQGKDEAFF
TRBJ2-5 . TRBV7-2 . TGTGCCAGCAGCTTATCAGCTGGAGACCAAGAGACCCAGTACTTC CASSLSAGDQETQYF
TRBJ2-7 TRBD1 TRBV30 few TGTGCCTGGAGTGCCTTGGACAGGGGATTCTACGAGCAGTACTTC CAWSALDRGFYEQYF
TRBJ1-4 TRBD1 TRBV19 . TGTGCCAGTAGTTCCTCCGGGACAGGGCCTGAAAAACTGTTTTTT CASSSSGTGPEKLFF
TRBJ1-1 . TRBV4-1 . TGCGCCAGCAGCCCGGCCCGGGGAACGAACACTGAAGCTTTCTTT CASSPARGTNTEAFF
TRBJ2-6 TRBD1 TRBV11-2 few TGTGCCAGCAGCTTTATAGACAGGGTGTCTTCAGGGGCCAACGTCCTGACTTTC CASSFIDRVSSGANVLTF
TRBJ2-2 . TRBV6-6 . TGTGCCAGCAGTCCCCGGGGAGGCAGAACCGGGGAGCTGTTTTTT CASSPRGGRTGELFF
TRBJ2-7 . TRBV5-1 . TGCGCCAGCAGCTACGACTCTCGCGAGCAGTACTTC CASSYDSREQYF
TRBJ2-1 . TRBV11-3 . TGTGCCAGCACCTTTGCGGGGAATGAGCAGTTCTTC CASTFAGNEQFF
TRBJ2-3 . TRBV19 . TGTGCCAGTAGCACTATAGATACGCAGTATTTT CASSTIDTQYF